The 32 T cell receptor beta chains below come from one sample, sequenced in a study of T-cell memory formation after mild COVID-19. TCRdb called the 5' RACE reads again in MiXCR, with one record for every CDR3 protein. The sample comprises 400,000 or so distinct CDR3 sequences, around 19% of which are singletons, and about 8.1% rests with the top ten. Sequencing input: PBMCs or a T cell subset sorted from them (not recorded which). These receptors were obtained from an adult woman who had mild COVID-19 (a few samples of this study predate the infection). Cell type and time point are not known.

This clonotype was found a few times. The V gene is TRBV7-9, the J gene TRBJ2-1, with unresolved D. Germline loops: CDR1 SEHNR, CDR2 FQNEAQ (reference sequence). Trimming removed 4 bases at V and 10 bases at J, with 8 bases between. The CDR3 has 11 residues. In nucleotides, the CDR3 is TGTGCCAGCAGCTCTCTAGGAGAGCAGTTCTTC. It codes for CASSSLGEQFF.

This clonotype turned up a few times. CDR3 DNA: TGTGCCAGCAGCCTCGGGACTAGCGGGCGACCTCTCGATGAGCAGTTCTTC. Encoded protein: CASSLGTSGRPLDEQFF. The chain carries TRBV7-6 and TRBJ2-1, with 12 bases that match TRBD2. The CDR3 has 17 residues. CDR1 and CDR2 (germline): SGHVS, FNYEAQ. V lost 5 bases, J lost 8 bases, and 13 bases stayed unmatched.

This clonotype was observed a few times. The V call is TRBV5-4, the J call TRBJ2-7; 12 bases map to TRBD2. The V segment lost 1 base and the J segment 0 bases; nucleotides outside the gene matches: 8. The CDR3 consists of 18 residues. Germline assignment: CDR1 SGHNT and CDR2 YYREEE (reference sequence). The CDR3 protein is CASSLYGLAGSSSYEQYF. The CDR3 DNA sequence: TGTGCCAGCAGCTTGTACGGACTAGCGGGGAGCAGCTCCTACGAGCAGTACTTC. Full variable domain (remainder filled in from reference TRBV5-4 and TRBJ2-7): ETGVTQSPTHLIKTRGQQVTLRCSSQSGHNTVSWYQQALGQGPQFIFQYYREEENGRGNFPPRFSGLQFPNYSSELNVNALELDDSALYLCASSLYGLAGSSSYEQYFGPGTRLTVT.

V is TRBV20-1 and J is TRBJ2-2; D is undetermined. Trimming left V 5 bases short and J 0 bases short, with 10 bases between. Germline V CDR1 and CDR2: DFQATT, SNEGSKA (reference sequence). This CDR3 contains 14 residues. The CDR3 is CSAESNANTGELFF. Written as DNA, the CDR3 is TGCAGTGCTGAGAGTAACGCGAACACCGGGGAGCTGTTTTTT.

In this sample, this clonotype turned up a few times. The rearrangement joins TRBV5-1 to TRBJ2-7; 8 bases match TRBD2. The germline V gene has CDR1 SGHRS and CDR2 YFSETQ. The CDR3 runs to 14 residues. Trimming took 7 bases from V and 1 from J; bases not matched to a gene: 7. The CDR3 sequence is CASGESGGSYEQYF. Here the CDR3 DNA reads TGCGCCAGCGGCGAGAGCGGGGGATCCTACGAGCAGTACTTC. The entire variable domain, with the rest obtained from reference TRBV5-1 and TRBJ2-7, is as follows: KAGVTQTPRYLIKTRGQQVTLSCSPISGHRSVSWYQQTPGQGLQFLFEYFSETQRNKGNFPGRFSGRQFSNSRSEMNVSTLELGDSALYLCASGESGGSYEQYFGPGTRLTVT.

The rearrangement joins TRBV7-2 to TRBJ2-3, with D perhaps assigned TRBD1 or TRBD2 (5 bases each). The V gene's germline CDR1 is SGHTA and CDR2 FQGNSA. V was clipped by 3 bases and J by 1 base, with 11 bases between them. The CDR3 runs 15 residues. This CDR3 is CASSLRGGGTDTQYF. In DNA form, the CDR3 reads TGTGCCAGCAGCTTGAGGGGTGGGGGCACAGATACGCAGTATTTT.

This clonotype was detected a few times. The rearrangement links TRBV7-9 to TRBJ2-7; D tentatively fits TRBD1 or TRBD2 (5 bases each). The V end was cut by 3 bases, the J end by 7 bases, with 16 bases between. The CDR3 totals 14 residues. Germline CDR1 and CDR2: SEHNR and FQNEAQ (reference sequence). The CDR3 DNA follows: TGTGCCAGCAGCTTCGGGACCCAGGGTGGGGAGCAGTACTTC. It specifies CASSFGTQGGEQYF. Supplemented by reference TRBV7-9 and TRBJ2-7, the full variable domain reads DTGVSQNPRHKITKRGQNVTFRCDPISEHNRLYWYRQTLGQGPEFLTYFQNEAQLEKSRLLSDRFSAERPKGSFSTLEIQRTEQGDSAMYLCASSFGTQGGEQYFGPGTRLTVT.

The J gene is TRBJ1-5, the V gene TRBV6-6; the D gene is possibly TRBD1 (5 bases). Trimming cost V 2 bases and J 1 base, with 6 bases left between them. Germline values: CDR1 MNHNY, CDR2 SVGAGI (reference sequence). CDR3 length: 14 amino acids. The CDR3 region is CASSYEGSNQPQHF. The CDR3, as DNA: TGTGCCAGCAGTTACGAGGGGAGCAATCAGCCCCAGCATTTT.

This clonotype was detected many times. The rearrangement uses TRBV11-2 and TRBJ1-2; 8 nucleotides match TRBD1. Germline V gene lookup returns CDR1 SGHAT and CDR2 FQNNGV. V was pared by 0 bases and J by 2 bases, with 5 bases of the junction left unmatched. This CDR3 has 16 amino acids. CDR3 residues: CASSLDTGTGNYGYTF. The CDR3 bases are TGTGCCAGCAGCTTAGATACCGGGACAGGCAACTATGGCTACACCTTC.

V is TRBV6-6 and J is TRBJ1-1; 7 bases fit TRBD1. The CDR3 consists of 14 residues. Looked up from germline, CDR1 is MNHNY and CDR2 is SVGAGI (reference sequence). The ends lost 6 bases at V and 5 bases at J; junction bases unmatched: 9. The CDR3 is CASSDQGEMTEAFF. DNA for the CDR3: TGTGCCAGCAGCGACCAGGGGGAGATGACTGAAGCTTTCTTT.

This chain uses TRBV5-6 with TRBJ2-2, with TRBD1 identical over 7 bases. The J segment lost 4 bases and the V segment lost 3 bases, leaving 9 bases of the junction unmatched. Looked up from germline, CDR1 is SGHDT and CDR2 is YYEEEE. The CDR3 spans 16 residues. The CDR3: CASSSIHRGSTGELFF. The CDR3 DNA follows: TGTGCCAGCAGCTCCATCCACAGGGGATCCACCGGGGAGCTGTTTTTT. The complete variable domain, with remaining parts taken from reference TRBV5-6 and TRBJ2-2, reads DAGVTQSPTHLIKTRGQQVTLRCSPKSGHDTVSWYQQALGQGPQFIFQYYEEEERQRGNFPDRFSGHQFPNYSSELNVNALLLGDSALYLCASSSIHRGSTGELFFGEGSRLTVL.

The chain combines TRBV6-6 with TRBJ1-3; D unclear. The CDR3 extends over 14 amino acids. In germline, CDR1 is MNHNY, CDR2 SVGAGI (reference sequence). With 3 bases removed from V and 3 bases from J, the gap between germline ends came to 9 bases. CDR3 coding DNA: TGTGCCAGCAGTTATCCTGGCGGTGGAAACACCATATATTTT. Protein product: CASSYPGGGNTIYF.

The DNA for the CDR3 is TGTGCCAGCAGACGAAAGCGGGAGAAGAAGGACAATGAGCAGTTCTTC. It is translated as CASRRKREKKDNEQFF. The V and J genes are TRBV21-1 and TRBJ2-1. TRBV21-1 is flagged as a pseudogene. The CDR3 spans 16 residues.

This clonotype has only a few counts. The genes are TRBV6-5 and TRBJ1-2; 9 nucleotides agree with TRBD1. Per the germline V gene, CDR1 is MNHEY and CDR2 is SVGAGI. With 4 bases clipped from V and 4 bases from J, the junction kept 10 bases outside the gene matches. The length of the CDR3 is 16 residues. The CDR3 reads CASSSAAGTGFYGYTF. The CDR3 region has the DNA TGTGCCAGCAGTTCGGCGGCCGGGACAGGGTTCTATGGCTACACCTTC.

The chain joins TRBV7-9 to TRBJ2-1; D remains unclear. This CDR3 comprises 13 residues. Trimming took off 5 bases at V and 8 bases at J, with 13 bases between the two ends. The germline gives CDR1 SEHNR, CDR2 FQNEAQ (reference sequence). CDR3 loop: CASSPKTWDEQFF. CDR3 DNA sequence: TGTGCCAGCAGCCCCAAGACCTGGGATGAGCAGTTCTTC.

This clonotype has a handful of counts. The chain uses TRBV7-2 and TRBJ1-2; D remains ambiguous. CDR3 length: 14 residues. Germline V gene data show CDR1 as SGHTA and CDR2 as FQGNSA. Trimming pared 6 bases from V and 4 bases from J, leaving 15 bases between. CDR3 nucleotide sequence: TGTGCCAGCAGTCGGGCATTCGGTATCTATGGCTACACCTTC. It yields the protein CASSRAFGIYGYTF.

The rearrangement links TRBV15 to TRBJ2-1; TRBD2 agrees at 7 bases. The V gene end was trimmed by 0 bases and the J gene end by 6 bases; junction bases not matched to a gene: 5. The CDR3 runs 15 residues. Germline CDR1 is LNHNV and CDR2 is YYDKDF (reference sequence). CDR3: CATSRDGGLSNEQFF. The CDR3 nucleotides read TGTGCCACCAGCAGAGATGGGGGACTAAGCAATGAGCAGTTCTTC.

This clonotype appeared a few times. The genes are TRBV27 and TRBJ2-3, with 9 bases aligning to TRBD1. Trimming removed 5 bases from V and 3 bases from J; junction bases left unmatched: 12. Germline V lookup: CDR1 MNHEY, CDR2 SMNVEV (reference sequence). There are 17 residues in the CDR3. In nucleotides, the CDR3 is TGTGCCAGCAGTCAGACACAGGGGGCAGTCTGGACAGATACGCAGTATTTT. Its protein is CASSQTQGAVWTDTQYF.

This clonotype was observed a few times. This chain connects TRBV5-1 to TRBJ2-5; D tentatively fits TRBD1 or TRBD2 (5 bases each). Between the trimmed V and J ends, which lost 4 bases and 1 base, there was a span of 14 bases. The CDR3 has 15 amino acids. CDR1 is SGHRS and CDR2 is YFSETQ in the germline V gene. The CDR3 reads CASSVPGTSQETQYF. CDR3 DNA: TGCGCCAGCAGCGTCCCCGGGACCAGCCAAGAGACCCAGTACTTC.

The table lists this clonotype with a few counts. The V call is TRBV7-9, the J call TRBJ2-3; 10 nucleotides match TRBD2. CDR1 and CDR2 (germline): SEHNR, FQNEAQ (reference sequence). This CDR3 region has 14 residues. V lost 2 bases to trimming and J lost 6 bases; unmatched junction nucleotides: 2. CDR3 sequence reads: CASSLPSGGDTQYF. The CDR3 DNA reads as TGTGCCAGCAGCTTACCTAGCGGGGGTGATACGCAGTATTTT.

The chain employs TRBV5-5 and TRBJ2-3; D is ambiguous. Looked up from germline, CDR1 is SGHKS and CDR2 is YYEKEE (reference sequence). The CDR3 is made up of 13 amino acids. The V and J ends lost 5 bases and 1 base respectively, with 8 bases between them. As DNA, the CDR3 is TGTGCCAGCAGGCTTGGAGGCACAGATACGCAGTATTTT. Amino acid sequence: CASRLGGTDTQYF.

This clonotype was seen repeatedly, ten times or more. The CDR3 DNA reads as TGTGCCAGCAGCCGACGACAGGGGGCGGGGAATGAGCAGTTCTTC. Protein product: CASSRRQGAGNEQFF. This rearrangement joins TRBV7-8 to TRBJ2-1; 10 bases fit TRBD1. The CDR3 totals 15 residues. J gave up 7 bases and V 5 bases, and 8 bases lay outside the gene matches. Germline V gives CDR1 SGHVS, CDR2 FQNEAQ.

The chain uses TRBV12-3 or TRBV12-4 and TRBJ2-7; tentative D call: TRBD2 (6 bases). This CDR3 is 13 amino acids long. Trimming left V 4 bases short and J 9 bases short, with 16 bases between. The CDR3 sequence: CASSYGKRVGQYF. The CDR3 DNA is TGTGCCAGCAGTTATGGCAAGCGGGTAGGGCAGTACTTC.

For the CDR3, the DNA is TGTGCCAGCTCACCCTTGGGACAGGGGGTCACTGAAGCTTTCTTT. It codes for CASSPLGQGVTEAFF. The chain joins TRBV18 to TRBJ1-1, with 11 bases lining up with TRBD1. This CDR3 region has 15 residues. Germline V lookup: CDR1 KGHSH, CDR2 LQKENI. The V gene end was trimmed by 3 bases and the J gene end by 4 bases; junction bases not matched to a gene: 4.

This clonotype has only a few counts. The J gene is TRBJ1-2, the V gene TRBV4-1; 7 bases are a match to TRBD1. Germline CDR1 and CDR2: MGHRA and YSYEKL. J lost 4 bases, V lost 0 bases, and 5 bases had no gene match. This CDR3 is built from 15 residues. The CDR3 is CASSQEGGTVYGYTF. As DNA, the CDR3 is TGCGCCAGCAGCCAAGAAGGGGGGACAGTCTATGGCTACACCTTC.

The V gene is TRBV19, the J gene TRBJ2-4; 7 nucleotides match TRBD1. The germline V gene encodes CDR1 LNHDA and CDR2 SQIVND (reference sequence). The CDR3 is made up of 14 amino acids. J gave up 9 bases and V 5 bases, and 10 bases lay outside the gene matches. In DNA form, the CDR3 reads TGTGCCAGTAGTCGGGCGACAGGGTACATCATTCAGTACTTC. Translating gives CASSRATGYIIQYF. The full variable domain, with the rest looked up from reference TRBV19 and TRBJ2-4, is DGGITQSPKYLFRKEGQNVTLSCEQNLNHDAMYWYRQDPGQGLRLIYYSQIVNDFQKGDIAEGYSVSREKKESFPLTVTSAQKNPTAFYLCASSRATGYIIQYFGAGTRLSVL.

This clonotype was detected only once. The V call is TRBV7-9, the J call TRBJ2-7, with D possibly matching TRBD2 (5 bases). V lost 7 bases, J lost 3 bases, and 19 bases lay in between. Germline V gene lookup returns CDR1 SEHNR and CDR2 FQNEAQ (reference sequence). This CDR3 spans 15 amino acids. DNA for the CDR3: TGTGCCAGCACCGCCGCGAGCGGACCATTCTACGAGCAGTACTTC. It encodes CASTAASGPFYEQYF.

V gene TRBV7-9 combines with J gene TRBJ2-4; 10 bases align to TRBD2. Germline values: CDR1 SEHNR, CDR2 FQNEAQ (reference sequence). V lost 2 bases, J lost 8 bases, and 12 bases stayed unmatched. This CDR3 spans 17 amino acids. CDR3 DNA: TGTGCCAGCAGCTTATATCCTAGCGGGAGAAAGATGGACATTCAGTACTTC. It yields the protein CASSLYPSGRKMDIQYF. Variable domain in full (rest from reference TRBV7-9 and TRBJ2-4): DTGVSQNPRHKITKRGQNVTFRCDPISEHNRLYWYRQTLGQGPEFLTYFQNEAQLEKSRLLSDRFSAERPKGSFSTLEIQRTEQGDSAMYLCASSLYPSGRKMDIQYFGAGTRLSVL.

In its sample, this clonotype was seen many times. The chain is built from TRBV18 and TRBJ1-6; D is undetermined. In germline, CDR1 is KGHSH, CDR2 LQKENI. The CDR3 consists of 14 residues. Trimming pared 3 bases from V and 6 bases from J, leaving 9 bases between. This chain's CDR3 is CASSPDRFNSPLHF. DNA for the CDR3: TGTGCCAGCTCACCGGACCGATTTAATTCACCCCTCCACTTT. The whole variable domain, remainder taken from reference TRBV18 and TRBJ1-6, is NAGVMQNPRHLVRRRGQEARLRCSPMKGHSHVYWYRQLPEEGLKFMVYLQKENIIDESGMPKERFSAEFPKEGPSILRIQQVVRGDSAAYFCASSPDRFNSPLHFGNGTRLTVT.

A single count supports this clonotype. The rearrangement joins TRBV6-2 or TRBV6-3 to TRBJ2-3, with 8 bases aligning to TRBD2. The CDR3 extends over 15 amino acids. V shed 6 bases, J shed 4 bases, and the junction held 9 bases outside the gene matches. From germline, CDR1 is MNHEY and CDR2 SVGEGT. This CDR3 is CASSGTRGPSDTQYF. The DNA of the CDR3 is TGTGCCAGCAGCGGGACTAGAGGGCCGTCAGATACGCAGTATTTT.

The chain uses TRBV7-9 and TRBJ2-2, with 10 bases aligning to TRBD2. The germline V gene has CDR1 SEHNR and CDR2 FQNEAQ (reference sequence). This CDR3 has 12 residues. The CDR3 nucleotides read TGTGCTCCCCTAGCGGGAGCCGGGGAGCTGTTTTTT. Translated: CAPLAGAGELFF.

The chain combines TRBV29-1 with TRBJ1-2, with D uncertain. Trimming removed 4 bases at V and 8 bases at J, with 11 bases between. The germline gives CDR1 SQVTM, CDR2 ANQGSEA. The CDR3 extends over 11 amino acids. The CDR3 loop reads CSVVGLGGYTF. DNA for the CDR3: TGCAGCGTTGTCGGGTTGGGAGGCTACACCTTC. The full variable domain, completed using reference TRBV29-1 and TRBJ1-2, is SAVISQKPSRDICQRGTSLTIQCQVDSQVTMMFWYRQQPGQSLTLIATANQGSEATYESGFVIDKFPISRPNLTFSTLTVSNMSPEDSSIYLCSVVGLGGYTFGSGTRLTVV.